A selection of T cell receptor beta chains follows, all from one sample in a study of T cell repertoires in cytomegalovirus infection. Each CDR3 protein is one row after TCRdb ran MiXCR on the reads. This sample has about 250,000 distinct CDR3 sequences, with approximately 15% found just once. Sequenced sample: CD8+ T cells from PBMCs. These receptors all come from a human donor in good health (CMV status not recorded). Some clones in this sample may be carry-over from other donors' samples. The CDR3 runs from the conserved cysteine through the conserved F or W. Each record gives: CDR3 protein, J gene, V gene.

CDR3aa: CASSSPEYEQYF; j_gene: TRBJ2-7; v_gene: TRBV2
CDR3aa: CASSQYSYYGYTF; j_gene: TRBJ1-2; v_gene: TRBV7-9
CDR3aa: CASSYSGGDNQPQHF; j_gene: TRBJ1-5; v_gene: TRBV6-5
CDR3aa: CAISKGKINEQFF; j_gene: TRBJ2-1; v_gene: TRBV28
CDR3aa: CASSAIRTGRDGYTF; j_gene: TRBJ1-2; v_gene: TRBV7-8
CDR3aa: CASSQGTGAGTEAFF; j_gene: TRBJ1-1; v_gene: TRBV4-1
CDR3aa: CASSVARGFLDQPQHF; j_gene: TRBJ1-5; v_gene: TRBV7-2
CDR3aa: CASRKMGAIGEKLFF; j_gene: TRBJ1-4; v_gene: TRBV6-2/TRBV6-3
CDR3aa: CASSPNPMNTGELFF; j_gene: TRBJ2-2; v_gene: TRBV7-9
CDR3aa: CASSSLLSSYNEQFF; j_gene: TRBJ2-1; v_gene: TRBV28
CDR3aa: CASRATQNYNSPLHF; j_gene: TRBJ1-6; v_gene: TRBV12-3/TRBV12-4
CDR3aa: CASSLATGSGNTIYF; j_gene: TRBJ1-3; v_gene: TRBV5-1
CDR3aa: CSARGGGLHLSGNIQYF; j_gene: TRBJ2-4; v_gene: TRBV20-1
CDR3aa: CASSYPPGGGPNEQFF; j_gene: TRBJ2-1; v_gene: TRBV28
CDR3aa: CASSGGGSGANVLTF; j_gene: TRBJ2-6; v_gene: TRBV9
CDR3aa: CAGSEGTSYNEQFF; j_gene: TRBJ2-1; v_gene: TRBV9
CDR3aa: CASSEGTFTSTDTQYF; j_gene: TRBJ2-3; v_gene: TRBV25-1
CDR3aa: CASSLIFSGGLHGYTF; j_gene: TRBJ1-2; v_gene: TRBV28
CDR3aa: CASSLNRGIGGSYNEQFF; j_gene: TRBJ2-1; v_gene: TRBV7-8
CDR3aa: CSAPDGYEQYF; j_gene: TRBJ2-7; v_gene: TRBV20-1
CDR3aa: CASSLALGRTTYEQYF; j_gene: TRBJ2-7; v_gene: TRBV7-9
CDR3aa: CASSVGSGGSAEQYF; j_gene: TRBJ2-7; v_gene: TRBV9
CDR3aa: CASSQENPGNEQFF; j_gene: TRBJ2-1; v_gene: TRBV4-1
CDR3aa: CASSLAGYRGHTYEQYF; j_gene: TRBJ2-7; v_gene: TRBV5-6
CDR3aa: CASSLGGRYTDTQYF; j_gene: TRBJ2-3; v_gene: TRBV7-3
CDR3aa: CASSYVRGGSDTQYF; j_gene: TRBJ2-3; v_gene: TRBV6-6
CDR3aa: CASSLGQGAYEQYF; j_gene: TRBJ2-7; v_gene: TRBV7-6
CDR3aa: CSAVSSGTPLSTYSYEQYF; j_gene: TRBJ2-7; v_gene: TRBV20-1
CDR3aa: CASSEAGGTGVQAEAFF; j_gene: TRBJ1-1; v_gene: TRBV2
CDR3aa: CSALSGAPSEQYF; j_gene: TRBJ2-7; v_gene: TRBV20-1
CDR3aa: CASPGAGGLTYEQYF; j_gene: TRBJ2-7; v_gene: TRBV12-3/TRBV12-4
CDR3aa: CAPGASGVTDTQYF; j_gene: TRBJ2-3; v_gene: TRBV2
CDR3aa: CASSWTDSYNEQFF; j_gene: TRBJ2-1; v_gene: TRBV19
CDR3aa: CASSPNPSGGISYEQYF; j_gene: TRBJ2-7; v_gene: TRBV5-4
CDR3aa: CASSTTGAPRDEQFF; j_gene: TRBJ2-1; v_gene: TRBV5-1
CDR3aa: CASSQLRRLVRWRQETQYF; j_gene: TRBJ2-5; v_gene: TRBV23-1
CDR3aa: CASSFRDRYTEAFF; j_gene: TRBJ1-1; v_gene: TRBV7-9
CDR3aa: CASSLVGWDSPLHF; j_gene: TRBJ1-6; v_gene: TRBV7-9
CDR3aa: CASSHTGTGFGETQYF; j_gene: TRBJ2-5; v_gene: TRBV7-8
CDR3aa: CASTPPGGNTGELFF; j_gene: TRBJ2-2; v_gene: TRBV12-3/TRBV12-4
CDR3aa: CASSPGGGVVEQYF; j_gene: TRBJ2-7; v_gene: TRBV6-2/TRBV6-3
CDR3aa: CASSLQDPYNEQFF; j_gene: TRBJ2-1; v_gene: TRBV6-5
CDR3aa: CASSFAGTGTTGELFF; j_gene: TRBJ2-2; v_gene: TRBV7-8